This entry lists 32 T cell receptor beta chains sequenced from one sample in a study of blood T cell repertoires in COVID-19. Produced via immunoSEQ multiplex PCR; TCRdb's table is partial and in-frame only. Of roughly 200,000 clones in the sample, about 87% are singletons; the top ten hold 1.5% to 2%. Material for sequencing was peripheral blood. These receptor sequences come from a man aged 65 to 85 with acute or convalescent COVID-19.

The chain employs TRBV14 and TRBJ1-2; 7 positions match TRBD1. Germline lookup yields CDR1 SGHDN and CDR2 FVKESK. CDR3 size: 14 residues. Trimming at V came to 1 base and at J to 4 bases, leaving 3 bases not matched to a gene. The CDR3 loop is CASSQGRDSYGYTF. Here the CDR3 DNA reads TGTGCCAGCAGCCAAGGCCGGGACAGCTATGGCTACACCTTC.

The chain combines TRBV6-2 or TRBV6-3 with TRBJ2-7, with TRBD2 matching over 7 bases. This CDR3 has 12 amino acids. J was trimmed by 5 bases and V by 2 bases; bases with no gene match: 0. Germline lookup yields CDR1 MNHEY and CDR2 SVGEGT. The CDR3 region is CASSYLADEQYF. The CDR3 DNA reads as TGTGCCAGCAGTTACCTAGCGGACGAGCAGTACTTC.

The chain employs TRBV6-5 and TRBJ1-6, with a weak D call TRBD1 (5 bases). The germline CDR1 and CDR2 sequences are MNHEY and SVGAGI. The V end was cut by 2 bases, the J end by 9 bases, with 17 bases between. The CDR3 is 16 residues long. The CDR3 DNA is TGTGCCAGCAGTTACGCCAGGGTATCAAAGACTTCACCCCTCCACTTT. Its protein is CASSYARVSKTSPLHF.

The chain links TRBV2 to TRBJ2-7, with 7 positions matching TRBD1. Germline V gene data show CDR1 as SNHLY and CDR2 as FYNNEI. V lost 9 bases, J lost 7 bases, and 6 bases stayed unmatched. The CDR3 length is 11 residues. DNA for the CDR3: TGTGCCAGATCCATGACAGGGGAGCAGTACTTC. Its translation: CARSMTGEQYF. The whole variable domain, filled in from reference TRBV2 and TRBJ2-7, reads EPEVTQTPSHQVTQMGQEVILRCVPISNHLYFYWYRQILGQKVEFLVSFYNNEISEKSEIFDDQFSVERPDGSNFTLKIRSTKLEDSAMYFCARSMTGEQYFGPGTRLTVT.

This chain uses TRBV6-5 with TRBJ2-5; no firm D call. The germline V gene has CDR1 MNHEY and CDR2 SVGAGI. The CDR3 runs 13 residues. Trimming stripped 7 bases from V and 2 bases from J, with 11 bases between. The CDR3 is CASKDNPQETQYF. CDR3 in DNA: TGTGCCAGCAAAGACAACCCACAAGAGACCCAGTACTTC.

V is TRBV11-2 and J is TRBJ2-1; D possibly corresponds to TRBD1 (6 bases). The length of the CDR3 is 13 residues. Germline V CDR1 and CDR2: SGHAT, FQNNGV. Trimming shortened V by 6 bases and J by 2 bases, and 8 bases separated the two germline ends. CDR3 protein: CASRQGTYNEQFF. CDR3 sequence (DNA): TGTGCCAGCAGACAGGGAACCTACAATGAGCAGTTCTTC. Combining the CDR3 with reference TRBV11-2 and TRBJ2-1 gives the whole variable domain EAGVAQSPRYKIIEKRQSVAFWCNPISGHATLYWYQQILGQGPKLLIQFQNNGVVDDSQLPKDRFSAERLKGVDSTLKIQPAKLEDSAVYLCASRQGTYNEQFFGPGTRLTVL.

The chain is built from TRBV3-1 (or the pseudogene TRBV3-2) and TRBJ1-4; D is ambiguous. CDR3 length: 16 residues. From germline, CDR1 is LGHDT and CDR2 YNNKEL (reference sequence). The germline V and J ends were trimmed by 8 bases and 0 bases, with 16 bases remaining between them. CDR3 bases: TGTGCCAGCTCGCGTGGAGCACCTTCAACTAATGAAAAACTGTTTTTT. This encodes CASSRGAPSTNEKLFF.

This chain joins TRBV11-2 and TRBJ2-2; D may be TRBD2 (6 bases). The CDR3 covers 14 residues. V was cut by 3 bases and J by 3 bases, with 8 bases left in between. CDR1 is SGHAT, CDR2 FQNNGV, per germline. The CDR3 region is CASSLEGDTGELFF. The CDR3 nucleotides read TGTGCCAGCAGCTTGGAGGGAGACACCGGGGAGCTGTTTTTT.

The CDR3 protein is CASSSWTSGYYNEQFF. CDR3 bases: TGTGCCAGCAGTTCCTGGACTAGCGGGTACTACAATGAGCAGTTCTTC. This chain links TRBV27 with TRBJ2-1, with 11 bases fitting TRBD2. CDR3 length: 16 amino acids. Germline trimming cut 4 bases from V and 3 bases from J; bases unmatched to any gene: 5. Germline lookup yields CDR1 MNHEY and CDR2 SMNVEV (reference sequence).

This clone appeared many times. The genes are TRBV30 and TRBJ1-5; tentatively, D is TRBD1 (6 bases). Germline V gene sequence: CDR1 GTSNPN, CDR2 SVGIG (reference sequence). V lost 0 bases and J lost 3, with 15 bases in between. CDR3 size: 16 residues. This chain's CDR3 is CAWSVTGRTVNQPQHF. CDR3 sequence (DNA): TGTGCCTGGAGTGTCACAGGGAGAACGGTCAATCAGCCCCAGCATTTT.

V and J are TRBV27 and TRBJ2-4; a weak D match, TRBD2 (5 bases). Deletions cut 5 bases from V and 0 bases from J, with 17 bases between. Germline CDR1 is MNHEY and CDR2 is SMNVEV (reference sequence). This CDR3 has 17 amino acids. This CDR3 is CASSPAGRRLAKNIQYF. In DNA form, the CDR3 reads TGTGCCAGCAGTCCAGCAGGCAGGAGGCTAGCCAAAAACATTCAGTACTTC.

Only one count was recorded for this clone. The chain carries TRBV28 and TRBJ2-5, with 8 bases matching TRBD1. Looked up from germline, CDR1 is MDHEN and CDR2 is SYDVKM. The CDR3 has 14 amino acids. J was trimmed by 3 bases and V by 4 bases; bases with no gene match: 4. The CDR3 DNA is TGTGCCAGCAGTTACCGGACAGGGAAAGAGACCCAGTACTTC. Translated: CASSYRTGKETQYF.

A single count supports this clone. The chain uses TRBV5-1 and TRBJ2-3; the D gene is possibly TRBD2 (5 bases). The CDR3 extends over 14 amino acids. The V end lost 7 bases, the J end lost 2 bases, and 14 bases lay between the germline ends. From germline, CDR1 is SGHRS and CDR2 YFSETQ. The CDR3 DNA sequence: TGCGCCAGCCGTGTGGTTAGCGCCACAGATACGCAGTATTTT. Translated: CASRVVSATDTQYF.

Notes on this clone: Other DNA sequences in this specimen translate into the identical CDR3. The chain employs TRBV28 and TRBJ2-7, with a weak D call TRBD1 (7 bases). The CDR3 loop spans 13 amino acids. Germline values: CDR1 MDHEN, CDR2 SYDVKM. The V end lost 8 bases, the J end lost 4 bases, and 15 bases lay between the germline ends. The DNA for the CDR3 is TGTGCCAGCCGACAGGGAGGTTCTTACGAGCAGTACTTC. It translates to CASRQGGSYEQYF.

This clone was picked up a small number of times. The chain joins TRBV13 to TRBJ2-2, with 12 bases identical to TRBD2. J was trimmed by 5 bases and V by 6 bases; bases with no gene match: 13. Germline lookup yields CDR1 PRHDT and CDR2 FYEKMQ (reference sequence). The CDR3 contains 18 residues. CDR3 coding DNA: TGTGCCAGCAGACCCCGGACTAGCGGGATAGCGCGAACCGGGGAGCTGTTTTTT. Translating gives CASRPRTSGIARTGELFF. Using reference TRBV13 and TRBJ2-2 for the parts outside the CDR3, the full variable domain is AAGVIQSPRHLIKEKRETATLKCYPIPRHDTVYWYQQGPGQDPQFLISFYEKMQSDKGSIPDRFSAQQFSDYHSELNMSSLELGDSALYFCASRPRTSGIARTGELFFGEGSRLTVL.

The chain links TRBV10-3 to TRBJ2-3; TRBD2 matches 7 bases. With V trimmed by 0 bases and J by 3 bases, 6 bases remained unmatched. The CDR3 has 16 residues. The germline V gene encodes CDR1 ENHRY and CDR2 SYGVKD. In nucleotides, the CDR3 is TGTGCCATCAGTGAGTCGGCTAGCGGACGGACAGATACGCAGTATTTT. Translating gives CAISESASGRTDTQYF.

The chain is built from TRBV2 and TRBJ2-1, with D perhaps TRBD1 (6 bases). CDR1 and CDR2 from the germline V gene are SNHLY and FYNNEI. This CDR3 is built from 15 residues. V lost 5 bases and J lost 4, with 15 bases in between. This CDR3 is CASSPTGSPYNEQFF. The DNA of the CDR3 is TGTGCCAGCAGTCCAACAGGGTCCCCATACAATGAGCAGTTCTTC.

V usage is TRBV19 and J usage is TRBJ1-4; 10 bases agree with TRBD1. With 1 base clipped from V and 7 bases from J, the junction kept 3 bases outside the gene matches. The CDR3 is 15 residues long. The germline V gene encodes CDR1 LNHDA and CDR2 SQIVND (reference sequence). CDR3 bases: TGTGCCAGTAGTATAGGCCGGACAGGGGGTGAAAAACTGTTTTTT. Encoded protein: CASSIGRTGGEKLFF.

The chain couples TRBV6-5 to TRBJ2-7, with 10 positions matching TRBD1. The CDR3 loop spans 15 amino acids. The germline V gene has CDR1 MNHEY and CDR2 SVGAGI. Trimming removed 4 bases from V and 2 bases from J; junction bases left unmatched: 5. The CDR3 DNA reads TGTGCCAGCAGTTCCCCCGGACAGGGGGCCTACGAGCAGTACTTC. Translated, it gives CASSSPGQGAYEQYF.

The rearrangement joins TRBV11-2 to TRBJ1-2; TRBD1 might be the D (6 bases). The V gene's germline CDR1 is SGHAT and CDR2 FQNNGV. This CDR3 comprises 15 residues. Trimming took 0 bases from V and 8 from J, leaving 16 bases between them. CDR3 loop: CASSLETRPGAGYTF. The DNA of the CDR3 is TGTGCCAGCAGCTTAGAAACCCGGCCAGGGGCCGGCTACACCTTC.

The gene calls are TRBV18 and TRBJ2-5; D remains unclear. In germline, CDR1 is KGHSH, CDR2 LQKENI. The germline V and J ends were trimmed by 3 bases and 5 bases, with 4 bases remaining between them. This CDR3 is 11 amino acids long. CDR3 residues: CASSPEETQYF. The CDR3 DNA reads TGTGCCAGCTCACCGGAGGAGACCCAGTACTTC.

The V and J genes are TRBV2 and TRBJ2-1, with 7 bases aligning to TRBD2. CDR1 is SNHLY and CDR2 is FYNNEI in the germline V gene. With V trimmed by 9 bases and J by 5 bases, 7 bases remained unmatched. The CDR3 is 13 amino acids. CDR3 sequence: CARGRDYHNEQFF. The CDR3 bases are TGTGCCAGGGGCCGGGACTACCACAATGAGCAGTTCTTC.

The chain uses TRBV28 and TRBJ2-7, with D unclear. CDR3 size: 12 residues. Per the germline V gene, CDR1 is MDHEN and CDR2 is SYDVKM. Trimming shortened V by 5 bases and J by 5 bases, and 10 bases separated the two germline ends. CDR3 amino acids: CASSLQRNEQYF. DNA of the CDR3: TGTGCCAGCAGTCTCCAGCGTAACGAGCAGTACTTC.

The DNA for the CDR3 is TGTGCCAGCAGCTTGGAGGGGATCCTCTATAATTCACCCCTCCACTTT. Translating gives CASSLEGILYNSPLHF. The rearrangement uses TRBV5-6 and TRBJ1-6; the D gene is possibly TRBD1 (5 bases). CDR1 is SGHDT, CDR2 YYEEEE, per germline. CDR3 length: 16 amino acids. With 0 bases removed from V and 3 bases from J, the gap between germline ends came to 10 bases.

This clone has more than one count but fewer than ten. This chain joins TRBV28 and TRBJ1-4; D unclear. The CDR3 spans 15 residues. The V gene's germline CDR1 is MDHEN and CDR2 SYDVKM. Trimming removed 1 base from V and 7 bases from J, with 13 bases in between. The CDR3, as DNA: TGTGCCAGCAGTTTATCGCGCGGGTTTCGTGAAAAACTGTTTTTT. Its translation is CASSLSRGFREKLFF.

The chain has TRBV28 and TRBJ2-3; D is uncertain. The V end was cut by 4 bases, the J end by 4 bases, with 6 bases between. Germline V lookup: CDR1 MDHEN, CDR2 SYDVKM. This CDR3 region has 12 residues. This CDR3 reads CASSSTADTQYF. The CDR3, as DNA: TGTGCCAGCAGTTCGACTGCAGATACGCAGTATTTT. Looking up the rest from reference TRBV28 and TRBJ2-3 gives the full variable domain: DVKVTQSSRYLVKRTGEKVFLECVQDMDHENMFWYRQDPGLGLRLIYFSYDVKMKEKGDIPEGYSVSREKKERFSLILESASTNQTSMYLCASSSTADTQYFGPGTRLTVL.

J is TRBJ1-1 and V is TRBV7-3; D perhaps matches TRBD1 (6 bases). Germline V gives CDR1 SGHTA, CDR2 FQGTGA. This CDR3 has 15 residues. V was cut by 3 bases and J by 5 bases, with 16 bases left in between. CDR3 in amino acids: CASSLSRGSSTEAFF. As DNA, the CDR3 is TGTGCCAGCAGCTTGAGTAGGGGGAGTAGTACTGAAGCTTTCTTT. Full variable domain (rest looked up from reference TRBV7-3 and TRBJ1-1): GAGVSQTPSNKVTEKGKYVELRCDPISGHTALYWYRQSLGQGPEFLIYFQGTGAADDSGLPNDRFFAVRPEGSVSTLKIQRTERGDSAVYLCASSLSRGSSTEAFFGQGTRLTVV.

The chain carries TRBV10-3 and TRBJ1-1; maybe TRBD1 (5 bases). Trimming took 4 bases from V and 3 from J, leaving 9 bases between them. Germline V gene lookup returns CDR1 ENHRY and CDR2 SYGVKD. CDR3 length: 13 amino acids. CDR3 sequence reads: CAISAVGDTEAFF. The CDR3 DNA reads TGTGCCATCAGTGCAGTAGGGGACACTGAAGCTTTCTTT.

The V and J genes are TRBV4-1 and TRBJ2-1; 9 positions match TRBD1. Germline V gives CDR1 MGHRA, CDR2 YSYEKL. The CDR3 runs 15 residues. Trimming cost V 10 bases and J 6 bases; bases outside gene matches: 13. The CDR3 spells CATQGTGTGSNEQFF. The CDR3 DNA is TGCGCCACCCAAGGTACCGGGACAGGGAGCAATGAGCAGTTCTTC.

Comment on this clone: The sample contains more than one DNA sequence encoding this CDR3. The gene calls are TRBV19 and TRBJ1-2, with 9 bases that match TRBD1. The CDR3 sequence is 13 residues long. Germline CDR1 and CDR2: LNHDA and SQIVND (reference sequence). The J segment lost 6 bases and the V segment lost 5 bases, leaving 4 bases of the junction unmatched. Written as DNA, the CDR3 is TGTGCCAGTAGTCCTCGGACAGGGGATGGCTACACCTTC. Translated: CASSPRTGDGYTF.

The rearrangement links TRBV19 to TRBJ1-2; no reliable D call. Germline CDR1 reads LNHDA; CDR2 reads SQIVND (reference sequence). This CDR3 comprises 14 residues. Trimming shortened V by 7 bases and J by 4 bases, and 16 bases separated the two germline ends. CDR3 sequence (DNA): TGTGCCAGTACCCCCTGGGGTGAGGGCTATGGCTACACCTTC. This sequence encodes CASTPWGEGYGYTF.

The V call is TRBV7-3, the J call TRBJ2-1; TRBD1 aligns across 7 bases. The germline CDR1 and CDR2 sequences are SGHTA and FQGTGA. V was clipped by 5 bases and J by 5 bases; unmatched bases: 6. CDR3 size: 14 residues. CDR3 sequence (DNA): TGTGCCAGCAGCCTGACAGGGAAAGACAATGAGCAGTTCTTC. The encoded protein is CASSLTGKDNEQFF.